This T cell receptor beta chain came from a study of monozygotic twins with inflammatory bowel disease. Germline-derived CDR1 and CDR2 are SQVTM and ANQGSEA. CDR3 length equals 12 residues. Using the 5' RACE reads, TCRdb records one entry per CDR3 protein without DNA. This table holds nearly 450,000 distinct CDR3 sequences. This rearrangement joins TRBV29-1 to TRBJ1-2; TCRdb gives TRBD1 as the D gene, but with no DNA this cannot be confirmed. The receptor was isolated from a human donor with ulcerative colitis or Crohn's disease, or a healthy co-twin of an affected twin (not recorded which). Sequenced input: blood. The CDR3 sequence: CSANRQGHGYTF.